What follows are 10 T cell receptor beta chains derived from one specimen sequenced in a study of blood T cell repertoires in COVID-19. Measured with immunoSEQ multiplex PCR; TCRdb has only the in-frame clones, and not every one. The sample has under 400,000 clones; about 89% are singletons. Sequenced input: peripheral blood. These receptors originate from a woman aged 25-40 years with COVID-19, enrolled during active disease.

V gene TRBV27 combines with J gene TRBJ2-2, with 7 bases matching TRBD1. In germline, CDR1 is MNHEY, CDR2 SMNVEV (reference sequence). V was pared by 8 bases and J by 5 bases, with 5 bases of the junction left unmatched. The CDR3 totals 13 residues. CDR3: CASSTGVTGELFF. Here the CDR3 DNA reads TGTGCCAGCTCTACAGGGGTAACCGGGGAGCTGTTTTTT.

For this clone: One junction end does not reproduce the germline sequence, and a read error may be involved. Other DNA variants within this sample encode the same CDR3. The chain links TRBV15 to TRBJ2-7; 12 bases fit TRBD2. This CDR3 has 17 amino acids. Germline assignment: CDR1 LNHNV and CDR2 YYDKDF (reference sequence). CDR3 region: CATSRSRTSGNTYEQYF. CDR3 sequence (DNA): TGTGCCACTAGCAGATCCCGGACTAGCGGGAATACCTACGAGCAGTACTTC.

The sample holds a few counts of this clone. The V and J genes are TRBV6-5 and TRBJ1-4, with D possibly being TRBD1 (6 bases). Trimming removed 5 bases from V and 10 bases from J, with 11 bases in between. The CDR3 consists of 12 residues. Germline CDR1 and CDR2: MNHEY and SVGAGI. For the CDR3, the DNA is TGTGCCAGCAGTATACAGGGAACAAAACTGTTTTTT. Translation: CASSIQGTKLFF.

The CDR3 spells CASRPDGSSYNSPLHF. CDR3 nucleotide sequence: TGTGCCAGCAGGCCGGACGGGAGCTCCTATAATTCACCCCTCCACTTT. V is TRBV6-6 and J is TRBJ1-6, with D hard to call. V lost 6 bases and J lost 0, with 12 bases in between. Germline V CDR1 and CDR2: MNHNY, SVGAGI (reference sequence). CDR3 size: 16 residues.

The chain recombines TRBV19 with TRBJ2-5; tentatively, D is TRBD1 (6 bases). Trimming shortened V by 4 bases and J by 5 bases, and 11 bases separated the two germline ends. This CDR3 is 13 amino acids long. Germline assignment: CDR1 LNHDA and CDR2 SQIVND (reference sequence). CDR3 sequence reads: CASSTGQGETQYF. CDR3 in DNA: TGTGCCAGTAGTACCGGCCAGGGGGAGACCCAGTACTTC. Supplemented by reference TRBV19 and TRBJ2-5, the full variable domain reads DGGITQSPKYLFRKEGQNVTLSCEQNLNHDAMYWYRQDPGQGLRLIYYSQIVNDFQKGDIAEGYSVSREKKESFPLTVTSAQKNPTAFYLCASSTGQGETQYFGPGTRLLVL.

The gene calls are TRBV5-4 and TRBJ2-4; TRBD2 agrees at 7 bases. The CDR3 loop spans 15 amino acids. Germline values: CDR1 SGHNT, CDR2 YYREEE (reference sequence). After removal of 0 bases from V and 2 bases from J, the junction contained 2 bases not matched to a gene. CDR3 sequence: CASSLAGTTKNIQYF. In nucleotides, the CDR3 is TGTGCCAGCAGCTTGGCCGGGACTACCAAAAACATTCAGTACTTC. The complete variable domain, with remaining parts taken from reference TRBV5-4 and TRBJ2-4, reads ETGVTQSPTHLIKTRGQQVTLRCSSQSGHNTVSWYQQALGQGPQFIFQYYREEENGRGNFPPRFSGLQFPNYSSELNVNALELDDSALYLCASSLAGTTKNIQYFGAGTRLSVL.

This clone was seen more than once but under ten times. The gene calls are TRBV6-2 or TRBV6-3 and TRBJ1-1; D not resolved. The germline V gene encodes CDR1 MNHEY and CDR2 SVGEGT. Trimming cost V 2 bases and J 5 bases, with 18 bases left between them. This CDR3 region has 16 residues. CDR3 in DNA: TGTGCCAGCAGTTACGGGGAGGTGGTCCGCGGAACTGAAGCTTTCTTT. Translation: CASSYGEVVRGTEAFF.

The chain employs TRBV9 and TRBJ2-1; D ambiguous. CDR3 size: 12 residues. Germline assignment: CDR1 SGDLS and CDR2 YYNGEE. The germline V and J ends were trimmed by 1 base and 4 bases, with 3 bases remaining between them. The CDR3 DNA follows: TGTGCCAGCAGCGTACGGTACAATGAGCAGTTCTTC. Protein: CASSVRYNEQFF.

The rearrangement links TRBV27 to TRBJ2-5; D remains unclear. CDR1 is MNHEY and CDR2 is SMNVEV in the germline V gene (reference sequence). The CDR3 loop spans 14 amino acids. With 0 bases removed from V and 2 bases from J, the gap between germline ends came to 7 bases. For the CDR3, the DNA is TGTGCCAGCAGTTTATCGAAGCGTCAAGAGACCCAGTACTTC. Translation: CASSLSKRQETQYF.

This chain links TRBV2 with TRBJ1-1; TRBD1 aligns across 7 bases. The CDR3 sequence is 10 residues long. V gave up 5 bases and J gave up 12 bases; unmatched junction bases: 3. Germline CDR1 SNHLY, CDR2 FYNNEI. The CDR3 DNA sequence: TGTGCCAGCAGTACAGGGGTCTCTTTCTTT. It specifies CASSTGVSFF.